This is a list of T cell receptor beta chains from one sample in a study of blood T cell repertoires in COVID-19. Libraries were prepared by immunoSEQ multiplex PCR; TCRdb keeps only in-frame clonotypes and omits some of them. The sample has fewer than 300,000 clones, about 80% seen once. The sample taken for sequencing was peripheral blood. The source is a woman of 80 years or more with acute or convalescent COVID-19. The CDR3 runs from the conserved cysteine through the conserved F or W. D genes are given only for firm matches. The listing skips clone size in some rows; elsewhere it reads once, few, many or a size class.

CDR3 DNA: TGTGCCAGCAGCCCAAGCGGTTCCTACAATGAGCAGTTCTTC
CDR3 protein: CASSPSGSYNEQFF
CDR3 length: 14
V gene: TRBV2
J gene: TRBJ2-1
clone size: -
D gene: -

CDR3 DNA: TGTGCCAGCAGCTTAGAGGTACGGGTGAACACTGAAGCTTTCTTT
CDR3 protein: CASSLEVRVNTEAFF
CDR3 length: 15
V gene: TRBV7-9
J gene: TRBJ1-1
clone size: few
D gene: -

CDR3 DNA: TGTGCCAGCAGCTTAGCCGGGACTAGCGGGACGAGAAGGAACTTC
CDR3 protein: CASSLAGTSGTRRNF
CDR3 length: 15
V gene: TRBV5-6
J gene: TRBJ2-7
clone size: -
D gene: TRBD2

CDR3 DNA: TGTGCCAGCAGAGCGGGGAACACTGAAGCTTTCTTT
CDR3 protein: CASRAGNTEAFF
CDR3 length: 12
V gene: TRBV25-1
J gene: TRBJ1-1
clone size: once
D gene: -

CDR3 DNA: TGCGCCAGCAGCTTGGCCTGGAGGGGCCAAGAGACCCAGTACTTC
CDR3 protein: CASSLAWRGQETQYF
CDR3 length: 15
V gene: TRBV5-1
J gene: TRBJ2-5
clone size: -
D gene: -

CDR3 DNA: TGTGCCAGCTCCCCGCTAGGGGGGGCACCCACAGATACGCAGTATTTT
CDR3 protein: CASSPLGGAPTDTQYF
CDR3 length: 16
V gene: TRBV18
J gene: TRBJ2-3
clone size: -
D gene: -

CDR3 DNA: TGTGCCAGCAGTCCTGGGCCTAATTCACCCCTCCACTTT
CDR3 protein: CASSPGPNSPLHF
CDR3 length: 13
V gene: TRBV2
J gene: TRBJ1-6
clone size: -
D gene: -

CDR3 DNA: TGTGCCAGCAGCCCTATACAGGGGGTGGAGACCCAGTACTTC
CDR3 protein: CASSPIQGVETQYF
CDR3 length: 14
V gene: TRBV7-2
J gene: TRBJ2-5
clone size: -
D gene: TRBD1

CDR3 DNA: TGTGCCAGCAACTCTGGGGGGGGCCCAGATACGCAGTATTTT
CDR3 protein: CASNSGGGPDTQYF
CDR3 length: 14
V gene: TRBV28
J gene: TRBJ2-3
clone size: -
D gene: -

CDR3 DNA: TGCGCCAGCAGCTTTACAGGCGACGGAAACATTCAGTACTTC
CDR3 protein: CASSFTGDGNIQYF
CDR3 length: 14
V gene: TRBV5-1
J gene: TRBJ2-4
clone size: -
D gene: -

CDR3 DNA: TGTGCCAGTGGTCGTGAAAGCGGGGTGTATATCCTTGAGCAGTTCTTC
CDR3 protein: CASGRESGVYILEQFF
CDR3 length: 16
V gene: TRBV27
J gene: TRBJ2-1
clone size: -
D gene: TRBD2

CDR3 DNA: TGTGCCAGCAGCGTAGAGGGGACTCACGTTGGAGATACGCAGTATTTT
CDR3 protein: CASSVEGTHVGDTQYF
CDR3 length: 16
V gene: TRBV9
J gene: TRBJ2-3
clone size: -
D gene: -

CDR3 DNA: TGTGCCAGCAGTTCGGGGTCCTCGGACTATGGCTACACCTTC
CDR3 protein: CASSSGSSDYGYTF
CDR3 length: 14
V gene: TRBV7-2
J gene: TRBJ1-2
clone size: -
D gene: -

CDR3 DNA: TGTGCCAGCAGTCCCTACAGGGGCTCCGGGGAGCTGTTTTTT
CDR3 protein: CASSPYRGSGELFF
CDR3 length: 14
V gene: TRBV6-2/TRBV6-3
J gene: TRBJ2-2
clone size: few
D gene: TRBD1

CDR3 DNA: TGCGCCAGCAGCTTGGAAGGCCAGGGAAAAACTGGAAACACCATATATTTT
CDR3 protein: CASSLEGQGKTGNTIYF
CDR3 length: 17
V gene: TRBV5-1
J gene: TRBJ1-3
clone size: -
D gene: -

CDR3 DNA: TGTGCCAGCAGGGGGACAGGGACAGGCGAGCAGTACTTC
CDR3 protein: CASRGTGTGEQYF
CDR3 length: 13
V gene: TRBV13
J gene: TRBJ2-7
clone size: -
D gene: TRBD1

CDR3 DNA: TGCGCCAGCAGCTTCGGGGGAGTAGATTCTGGGGCCAACGTCCTGACTTTC
CDR3 protein: CASSFGGVDSGANVLTF
CDR3 length: 17
V gene: TRBV5-1
J gene: TRBJ2-6
clone size: many
D gene: -

CDR3 DNA: TGTGCCAGCTCACCGGAGGGCGTCATGAACACTGAAGCTTTCTTT
CDR3 protein: CASSPEGVMNTEAFF
CDR3 length: 15
V gene: TRBV18
J gene: TRBJ1-1
clone size: -
D gene: -

CDR3 DNA: TGTGCCAGTAGTATTCGAGATTATGGCTACACCTTC
CDR3 protein: CASSIRDYGYTF
CDR3 length: 12
V gene: TRBV19
J gene: TRBJ1-2
clone size: once
D gene: -

CDR3 DNA: TGTGCCAGCAGCTTTTACTCCTATAATTCACCCCTCCACTTT
CDR3 protein: CASSFYSYNSPLHF
CDR3 length: 14
V gene: TRBV7-2
J gene: TRBJ1-6
clone size: few
D gene: -

CDR3 DNA: TGTGCCAGCAGGTCTCGGGGAAGCTCCTACAATGAGCAGTTCTTC
CDR3 protein: CASRSRGSSYNEQFF
CDR3 length: 15
V gene: TRBV2
J gene: TRBJ2-1
clone size: -
D gene: -

CDR3 DNA: TGTGCCAGCAGTTATGGGGGAGGTACTGAAGCTTTCTTT
CDR3 protein: CASSYGGGTEAFF
CDR3 length: 13
V gene: TRBV6-2/TRBV6-3
J gene: TRBJ1-1
clone size: -
D gene: -

CDR3 DNA: TGTGCCAGCAACGCGGGGCCCTACTACGAGCAGTACTTC
CDR3 protein: CASNAGPYYEQYF
CDR3 length: 13
V gene: TRBV2
J gene: TRBJ2-7
clone size: -
D gene: -

CDR3 DNA: TGTGCCATCAGTGAGTCGGCCCAGGGGGGCCACGGCTACACCTTC
CDR3 protein: CAISESAQGGHGYTF
CDR3 length: 15
V gene: TRBV10-3
J gene: TRBJ1-2
clone size: -
D gene: TRBD1

CDR3 DNA: TGCAGTGCTAGTAGCGGGAGTTTTTCCTACGAGCAGTACTTC
CDR3 protein: CSASSGSFSYEQYF
CDR3 length: 14
V gene: TRBV20-1
J gene: TRBJ2-7
clone size: -
D gene: TRBD2

CDR3 DNA: TGCAGTGCTAGTTCAGGGAGGGAATATGGCTACACCTTC
CDR3 protein: CSASSGREYGYTF
CDR3 length: 13
V gene: TRBV20-1
J gene: TRBJ1-2
clone size: -
D gene: -

CDR3 DNA: TGTGCCTGGAGTCCACTAGCGGGAGGGGGGGGTACGCAGTATTTT
CDR3 protein: CAWSPLAGGGGTQYF
CDR3 length: 15
V gene: TRBV30
J gene: TRBJ2-3
clone size: -
D gene: TRBD2

CDR3 DNA: TGCGCCAGCAGCGAGGGGACAGGGGCATCTAACACTGAAGCTTTCTTT
CDR3 protein: CASSEGTGASNTEAFF
CDR3 length: 16
V gene: TRBV5-1
J gene: TRBJ1-1
clone size: once
D gene: TRBD1

CDR3 DNA: TGTGCCAGCTCACCGGACAGTAGCACAGATACGCAGTATTTT
CDR3 protein: CASSPDSSTDTQYF
CDR3 length: 14
V gene: TRBV18
J gene: TRBJ2-3
clone size: many
D gene: -

CDR3 DNA: TGCGCCAGCAGCCAATTCCCAGGCAGGGCCTTTGAAAAACTGTTTTTT
CDR3 protein: CASSQFPGRAFEKLFF
CDR3 length: 16
V gene: TRBV4-1
J gene: TRBJ1-4
clone size: -
D gene: -

CDR3 DNA: TGCAGTGCGAGTAGGGGGACGGGTGAAAAACTGTTTTTT
CDR3 protein: CSASRGTGEKLFF
CDR3 length: 13
V gene: TRBV20-1
J gene: TRBJ1-4
clone size: few
D gene: -

CDR3 DNA: TGTGCCAGCGGAATCCAGGGGTATGAGCAGTTCTTC
CDR3 protein: CASGIQGYEQFF
CDR3 length: 12
V gene: TRBV6-5
J gene: TRBJ2-1
clone size: -
D gene: -

CDR3 DNA: TGCAGCGTTGAGGAAGGACAGGGTCGAACTTCACCCCTCCACTTT
CDR3 protein: CSVEEGQGRTSPLHF
CDR3 length: 15
V gene: TRBV29-1
J gene: TRBJ1-6
clone size: -
D gene: TRBD1

CDR3 DNA: TGTGCCAGCAGCCCCACAGATTCTGGAAACACCATATATTTT
CDR3 protein: CASSPTDSGNTIYF
CDR3 length: 14
V gene: TRBV9
J gene: TRBJ1-3
clone size: once
D gene: -

CDR3 DNA: TGTGCCAGCAGTCGTATCCCGGGACTAGCGCACACCGGGGAGCTGTTTTTT
CDR3 protein: CASSRIPGLAHTGELFF
CDR3 length: 17
V gene: TRBV6-2/TRBV6-3
J gene: TRBJ2-2
clone size: -
D gene: TRBD2